Below are 15 T cell receptor beta chains sequenced from a single sample in a study of T cells after yellow fever vaccination. TCRdb fed the 5' RACE reads into MiXCR, producing one record per CDR3 protein. This table has 300,000 to 350,000 distinct CDR3 sequences, roughly 10% appearing once. Specimen: CD4+ T cells sorted from PBMCs, collected 45 days after the yellow fever booster vaccination. These receptors all stem from a man aged 18 to 29 who received the YFV17D yellow fever vaccine.

This clonotype was counted only a few times. The V gene is TRBV6-5, the J gene TRBJ1-2, with D uncertain. Germline CDR1 reads MNHEY; CDR2 reads SVGAGI. CDR3 length: 16 amino acids. Trimming cost V 2 bases and J 4 bases, with 17 bases left between them. The CDR3 coding sequence is TGTGCCAGCAGTTACCGCAAAGGCGTTCTACTCTATGGCTACACCTTC. Translating it yields CASSYRKGVLLYGYTF.

This clonotype has more than one count but fewer than ten. This chain uses TRBV4-3 with TRBJ2-2; D may match TRBD1 or TRBD2 (5 bases each). The V and J ends lost 0 bases and 2 bases respectively, with 10 bases between them. The germline CDR1 and CDR2 sequences are LGHNA and YSLEER. The CDR3 covers 16 residues. CDR3 bases: TGCGCCAGCAGCCAAGAGACCGGGGCTAACACCGGGGAGCTGTTTTTT. Protein: CASSQETGANTGELFF.

This clonotype has just a few counts. V is TRBV20-1 and J is TRBJ2-5, with 11 bases aligning to TRBD2. Trimming took 0 bases from V and 5 from J; bases not matched to a gene: 5. The CDR3 loop spans 15 amino acids. The germline gives CDR1 DFQATT, CDR2 SNEGSKA (reference sequence). This chain's CDR3 is CSARDPTSGEETQYF. Here the CDR3 DNA reads TGCAGTGCTAGAGATCCGACTAGCGGGGAGGAGACCCAGTACTTC.

This clonotype was counted between two and nine times. This rearrangement joins TRBV12-3 or TRBV12-4 to TRBJ1-5, with D uncertain. The V end was cut by 6 bases, the J end by 3 bases, with 15 bases between. This CDR3 comprises 15 residues. This CDR3 is CASSFEWRNNQPQHF. Written as DNA, the CDR3 is TGTGCCAGCAGCTTCGAGTGGAGGAACAATCAGCCCCAGCATTTT.

V gene TRBV4-2 combines with J gene TRBJ2-7; D is possibly TRBD2 (5 bases). CDR3 size: 15 residues. Germline lookup yields CDR1 LGHNA and CDR2 YNFKEQ. V gave up 0 bases and J gave up 5 bases, with 14 bases separating them. CDR3 DNA: TGTGCCAGCAGCCAAGATTTGGGTCGGGGTGACGAGCAGTACTTC. It is translated as CASSQDLGRGDEQYF.

The chain links TRBV5-1 to TRBJ2-3; D possibly corresponds to TRBD1 (5 bases). This CDR3 is built from 15 residues. The V end was cut by 0 bases, the J end by 5 bases, with 13 bases between. CDR1 is SGHRS and CDR2 is YFSETQ in the germline V gene. This CDR3 is CASSLAGFEGDTQYF. CDR3 coding DNA: TGCGCCAGCAGCTTGGCAGGGTTTGAAGGAGATACGCAGTATTTT.

V is TRBV24-1 and J is TRBJ1-5, with D perhaps TRBD1 (5 bases). The V and J ends lost 3 bases and 9 bases respectively, with 20 bases between them. This CDR3 has 16 amino acids. CDR1 is KGHDR and CDR2 is SFDVKD in the germline V gene. The CDR3 coding sequence is TGTGCCACCAGTGATCCTCTCGCGGTCGTGGGGCGGCCCCAGCATTTT. This translates into CATSDPLAVVGRPQHF.

This clonotype was seen at least ten times. This chain uses TRBV7-3 with TRBJ2-2; D is unclear. V lost 2 bases and J lost 3, with 7 bases in between. The CDR3 sequence is 14 residues long. Germline V gene lookup returns CDR1 SGHTA and CDR2 FQGTGA. The CDR3 region is CASSLSRDTGELFF. CDR3 DNA sequence: TGTGCCAGCAGCTTATCTAGGGACACCGGGGAGCTGTTTTTT.

The table lists this clonotype with a few counts. This chain uses TRBV20-1 with TRBJ1-6, with a tentative D call TRBD1 (6 bases). Germline V gives CDR1 DFQATT, CDR2 SNEGSKA (reference sequence). V was clipped by 3 bases and J by 10 bases, with 10 bases between them. The CDR3 runs to 12 residues. CDR3 nucleotide sequence: TGCAGTGCTAGGGGGGCCGACTCACCCCTCCACTTT. Translated, it gives CSARGADSPLHF.

This clonotype was found a few times. This sequence joins TRBV20-1 and TRBJ2-7; TRBD1 matches at 10 bases. The V gene's germline CDR1 is DFQATT and CDR2 SNEGSKA (reference sequence). Losses at the gene ends were 1 base for V and 3 bases for J; bases not matched to a gene: 3. This CDR3 comprises 14 residues. DNA for the CDR3: TGCAGTGCTAGAGGCGGGACAGGGGTCTACGAGCAGTACTTC. Amino acid sequence: CSARGGTGVYEQYF.

This clonotype was seen a handful of times. The V and J genes are TRBV7-2 and TRBJ2-3; D gene uncertain. Germline assignment: CDR1 SGHTA and CDR2 FQGNSA. Trimming cost V 0 bases and J 0 bases, with 7 bases left between them. This CDR3 has 15 amino acids. The CDR3 bases are TGTGCCAGCAGCTTAGCCGCAGCTAGCACAGATACGCAGTATTTT. As protein: CASSLAAASTDTQYF. The full variable domain, its missing parts supplied by reference TRBV7-2 and TRBJ2-3, is GAGVSQSPSNKVTEKGKDVELRCDPISGHTALYWYRQSLGQGLEFLIYFQGNSAPDKSGLPSDRFSAERTGGSVSTLTIQRTQQEDSAVYLCASSLAAASTDTQYFGPGTRLTVL.

The rearrangement uses TRBV5-1 and TRBJ2-3; D is ambiguous. Deletions cut 1 base from V and 4 bases from J, with 13 bases between. The CDR3 has 15 amino acids. Germline V gene lookup returns CDR1 SGHRS and CDR2 YFSETQ. In nucleotides, the CDR3 is TGCGCCAGCAGCTTGAGGCCCCAACCGGCAGATACGCAGTATTTT. Protein: CASSLRPQPADTQYF.

The rearrangement joins TRBV4-1 to TRBJ2-3; a possible D gene is TRBD2 (7 bases). The germline V and J ends were trimmed by 10 bases and 2 bases, with 13 bases remaining between them. Germline V gene sequence: CDR1 MGHRA, CDR2 YSYEKL. This CDR3 comprises 13 residues. The CDR3 nucleotides are TGCGCCACCAGGGGACTATCCACAGATACGCAGTATTTT. Translation gives CATRGLSTDTQYF.

The chain combines TRBV10-3 with TRBJ1-1; 7 bases are a match to TRBD1. This CDR3 region has 17 residues. With V trimmed by 3 bases and J by 1 base, 11 bases remained unmatched. CDR1 ENHRY and CDR2 SYGVKD come from the germline V gene. Here the CDR3 DNA reads TGTGCCATCAGTGATGGACAGGATACCCAATCGAACACTGAAGCTTTCTTT. Its translation is CAISDGQDTQSNTEAFF.

CDR3 DNA: TGCGCCAGCAGCACGGACAGGGGCCGATCCTACAATGAGCAGTTCTTC. Protein sequence: CASSTDRGRSYNEQFF. The chain uses TRBV4-1 and TRBJ2-1; 9 positions agree with TRBD1. The trim removed 5 bases at V and 1 base at J, leaving 6 bases unmatched. Germline loops: CDR1 MGHRA, CDR2 YSYEKL. This CDR3 contains 16 residues.